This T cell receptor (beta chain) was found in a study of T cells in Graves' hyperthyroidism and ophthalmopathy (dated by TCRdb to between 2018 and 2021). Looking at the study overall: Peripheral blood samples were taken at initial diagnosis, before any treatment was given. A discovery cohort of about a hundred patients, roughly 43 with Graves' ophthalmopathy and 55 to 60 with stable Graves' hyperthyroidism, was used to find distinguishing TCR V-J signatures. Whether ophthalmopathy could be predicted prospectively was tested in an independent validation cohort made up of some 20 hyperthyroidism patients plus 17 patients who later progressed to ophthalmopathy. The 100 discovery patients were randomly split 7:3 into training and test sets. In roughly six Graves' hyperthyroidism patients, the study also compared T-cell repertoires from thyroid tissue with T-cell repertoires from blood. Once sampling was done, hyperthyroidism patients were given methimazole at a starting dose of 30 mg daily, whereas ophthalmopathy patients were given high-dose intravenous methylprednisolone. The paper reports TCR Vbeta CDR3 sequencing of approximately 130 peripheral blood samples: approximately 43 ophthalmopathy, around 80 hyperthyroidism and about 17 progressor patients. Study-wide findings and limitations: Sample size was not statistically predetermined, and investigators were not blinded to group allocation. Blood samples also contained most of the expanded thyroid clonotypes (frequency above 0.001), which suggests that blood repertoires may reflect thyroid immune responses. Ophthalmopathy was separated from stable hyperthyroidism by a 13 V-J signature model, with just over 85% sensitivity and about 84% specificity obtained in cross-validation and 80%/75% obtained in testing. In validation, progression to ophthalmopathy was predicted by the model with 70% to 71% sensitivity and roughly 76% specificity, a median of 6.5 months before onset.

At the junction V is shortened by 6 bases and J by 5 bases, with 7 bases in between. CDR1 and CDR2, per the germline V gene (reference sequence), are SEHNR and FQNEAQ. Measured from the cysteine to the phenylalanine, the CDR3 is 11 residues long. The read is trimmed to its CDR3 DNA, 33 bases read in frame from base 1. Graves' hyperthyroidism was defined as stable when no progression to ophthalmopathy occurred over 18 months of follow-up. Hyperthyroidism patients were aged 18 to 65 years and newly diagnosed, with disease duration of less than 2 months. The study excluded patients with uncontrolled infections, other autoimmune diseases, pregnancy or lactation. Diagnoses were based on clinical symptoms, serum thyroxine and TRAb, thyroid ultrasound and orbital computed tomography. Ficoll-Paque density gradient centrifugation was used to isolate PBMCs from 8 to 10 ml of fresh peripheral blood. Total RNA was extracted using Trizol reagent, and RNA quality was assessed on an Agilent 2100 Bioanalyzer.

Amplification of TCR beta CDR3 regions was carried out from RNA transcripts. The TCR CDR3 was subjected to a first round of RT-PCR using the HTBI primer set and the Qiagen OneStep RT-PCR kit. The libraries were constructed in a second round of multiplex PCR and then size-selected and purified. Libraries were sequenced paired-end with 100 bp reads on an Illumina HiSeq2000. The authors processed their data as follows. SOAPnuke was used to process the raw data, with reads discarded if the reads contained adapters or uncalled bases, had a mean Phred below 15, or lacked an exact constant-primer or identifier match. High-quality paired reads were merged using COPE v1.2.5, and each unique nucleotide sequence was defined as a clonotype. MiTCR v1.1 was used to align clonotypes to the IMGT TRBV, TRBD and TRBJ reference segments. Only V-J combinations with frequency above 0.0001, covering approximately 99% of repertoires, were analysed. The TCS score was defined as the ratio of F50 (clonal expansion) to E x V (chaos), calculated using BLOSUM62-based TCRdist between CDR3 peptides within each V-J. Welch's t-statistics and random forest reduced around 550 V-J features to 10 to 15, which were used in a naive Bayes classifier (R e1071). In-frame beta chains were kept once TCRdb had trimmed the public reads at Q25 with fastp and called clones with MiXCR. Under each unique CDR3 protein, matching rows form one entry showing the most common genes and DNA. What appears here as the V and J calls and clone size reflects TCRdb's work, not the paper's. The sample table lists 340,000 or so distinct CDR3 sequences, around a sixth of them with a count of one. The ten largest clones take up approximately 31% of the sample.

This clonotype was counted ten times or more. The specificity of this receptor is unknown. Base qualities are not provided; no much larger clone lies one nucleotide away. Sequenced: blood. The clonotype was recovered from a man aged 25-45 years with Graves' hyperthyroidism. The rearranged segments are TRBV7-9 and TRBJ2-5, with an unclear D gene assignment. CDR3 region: CASSSLETQYF. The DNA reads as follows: TGTGCCAGCAGTTCGTTGGAGACCCAGTACTTC.